The 20 T cell receptor beta chains presented below share a single source sample, sequenced in a study of shared clonotypes between healthy human individuals. Repertoires were generated with immunoSEQ multiplex PCR, while TCRdb's copy carries only in-frame clones and drops some. The data hold about 380,000 clones, with approximately 96% observed a single time. The sequenced material came from memory CD8+ T cells sorted from blood. The subset: CD45RO+ cells pooled with CCR7-negative TemRA cells. The source is a young man in good health.

This chain connects TRBV28 to TRBJ2-1; 9 positions match TRBD2. The CDR3 length is 16 residues. With 4 bases clipped from V and 4 bases from J, the junction kept 8 bases outside the gene matches. The germline V gene has CDR1 MDHEN and CDR2 SYDVKM. The CDR3 here is CASSSGLADQYNEQFF. In DNA form, the CDR3 reads TGTGCCAGCAGTTCGGGACTAGCCGACCAGTACAATGAGCAGTTCTTC.

V and J are TRBV9 and TRBJ2-2; 8 bases match TRBD2. The CDR3 runs to 15 residues. V gave up 1 base and J gave up 2 bases; unmatched junction bases: 1. Germline CDR1 reads SGDLS; CDR2 reads YYNGEE. The chain's CDR3 is CASSVSGSNTGELFF. Here the CDR3 DNA reads TGTGCCAGCAGCGTAAGCGGGAGCAACACCGGGGAGCTGTTTTTT.

V gene TRBV5-1 combines with J gene TRBJ2-4; D is ambiguous. Germline V gene lookup returns CDR1 SGHRS and CDR2 YFSETQ. The V end was cut by 0 bases, the J end by 4 bases, with 11 bases between. The length of the CDR3 is 15 residues. The DNA of the CDR3 is TGCGCCAGCAGCTTGGATGGGTCTGGGAAAAACATTCAGTACTTC. It specifies CASSLDGSGKNIQYF.

The genes are TRBV13 and TRBJ2-3, with a possible D match to TRBD2 (5 bases). The CDR3 totals 15 residues. V dropped 2 bases and J dropped 2 bases, with 11 bases sitting between them. Germline CDR1 and CDR2: PRHDT and FYEKMQ (reference sequence). The CDR3 bases are TGTGCCAGCAGCTTAAAAGCGGAGTACACAGATACGCAGTATTTT. It translates to CASSLKAEYTDTQYF. The whole variable domain, remainder taken from reference TRBV13 and TRBJ2-3, is AAGVIQSPRHLIKEKRETATLKCYPIPRHDTVYWYQQGPGQDPQFLISFYEKMQSDKGSIPDRFSAQQFSDYHSELNMSSLELGDSALYFCASSLKAEYTDTQYFGPGTRLTVL.

V and J are TRBV4-1 and TRBJ2-3; 8 positions agree with TRBD2. The CDR3 runs 14 residues. Germline assignment: CDR1 MGHRA and CDR2 YSYEKL. The junction had 4 bases not matched to a gene; V was cut back by 4 bases and J by 4 bases. The CDR3 nucleotides are TGCGCCAGCAGCCGAATACTAGCGGCAGATACGCAGTATTTT. Residues: CASSRILAADTQYF.

The chain recombines TRBV5-1 with TRBJ2-7; possible D gene TRBD2, 5 bases. The CDR3 length is 14 residues. Germline V gene lookup returns CDR1 SGHRS and CDR2 YFSETQ. V lost 1 base and J lost 0, with 8 bases in between. For the CDR3, the DNA is TGCGCCAGCAGCTTGTTGGGGAGCTCCTACGAGCAGTACTTC. Translation gives CASSLLGSSYEQYF.

The rearrangement joins TRBV7-8 to TRBJ2-7; D unclear. The CDR3 runs to 12 residues. V was shortened by 3 bases and J by 0 bases, with 3 bases between the two germline ends. Looked up from germline, CDR1 is SGHVS and CDR2 is FQNEAQ. Here the CDR3 reads CASSFASYEQYF. For the CDR3, the DNA is TGTGCCAGCAGCTTCGCCTCCTACGAGCAGTACTTC.

This chain links TRBV9 with TRBJ2-3; TRBD2 matches at 10 bases. The germline V gene encodes CDR1 SGDLS and CDR2 YYNGEE. Trimming cost V 4 bases and J 5 bases; bases outside gene matches: 1. The CDR3 spans 13 residues. CDR3 nucleotide sequence: TGTGCCAGCAGCTGGACTAGCGGAGATACGCAGTATTTT. Translating gives CASSWTSGDTQYF.

The V call is TRBV11-1, the J call TRBJ2-7; D is uncertain. V was shortened by 1 base and J by 0 bases, with 7 bases between the two germline ends. Germline V gene lookup returns CDR1 SGHAT and CDR2 FQDESV (reference sequence). The CDR3 spans 14 residues. CDR3 in DNA: TGTGCCAGCAGCTTAGAGCAGTCCTCCTACGAGCAGTACTTC. As protein: CASSLEQSSYEQYF.

This clone was seen just once. The V gene is TRBV5-1, the J gene TRBJ2-3, with 12 bases identical to TRBD2. Germline assignment: CDR1 SGHRS and CDR2 YFSETQ. V was pared by 4 bases and J by 4 bases, with 4 bases of the junction left unmatched. There are 15 residues in the CDR3. CDR3 loop: CASSLAGGGPDTQYF. The DNA for the CDR3 is TGCGCCAGCAGCCTAGCGGGAGGGGGCCCAGATACGCAGTATTTT.

This chain joins TRBV9 and TRBJ2-7, with no clear D. V was cut by 9 bases and J by 5 bases, with 9 bases left in between. CDR1 is SGDLS, CDR2 YYNGEE, per germline. This CDR3 contains 10 residues. CDR3 sequence reads: CATRPHEQYF. The CDR3 DNA sequence: TGTGCCACCCGTCCCCACGAGCAGTACTTC. The full variable domain, with the rest looked up from reference TRBV9 and TRBJ2-7, is DSGVTQTPKHLITATGQRVTLRCSPRSGDLSVYWYQQSLDQGLQFLIQYYNGEERAKGNILERFSAQQFPDLHSELNLSSLELGDSALYFCATRPHEQYFGPGTRLTVT.

The chain uses TRBV12-5 and TRBJ2-3; 9 bases align to TRBD2. Trimming removed 1 base from V and 1 base from J; junction bases left unmatched: 0. The CDR3 runs 15 residues. The germline CDR1 and CDR2 sequences are LGHNT and FRNRAP. The CDR3 nucleotides read TGTGCTAGTGGTTTGGGACTAGCGGGCACAGATACGCAGTATTTT. Its protein is CASGLGLAGTDTQYF.

Only one count was recorded for this clone. V and J are TRBV6-6 and TRBJ2-7, with TRBD1 matching 11 bases. This CDR3 contains 15 residues. Trimming cost V 6 bases and J 3 bases; bases outside gene matches: 7. Germline V lookup: CDR1 MNHNY, CDR2 SVGAGI (reference sequence). CDR3 amino acids: CASRGGQGAVYEQYF. The CDR3 DNA follows: TGTGCCAGCAGGGGCGGACAGGGGGCGGTCTACGAGCAGTACTTC.

The chain uses TRBV2 and TRBJ1-4, with unresolved D. The CDR3 is 12 amino acids. Per the germline V gene, CDR1 is SNHLY and CDR2 is FYNNEI. The V end was cut by 6 bases, the J end by 2 bases, with 4 bases between. This CDR3 is CASRRTNEKLFF. The CDR3 nucleotides read TGTGCCAGCAGACGGACTAATGAAAAACTGTTTTTT.

The CDR3 region is CATAPLAGGDTQYF. CDR3 in DNA: TGCGCCACCGCGCCACTAGCGGGAGGAGATACGCAGTATTTT. The J gene is TRBJ2-3, the V gene TRBV4-1, with TRBD2 matching 12 bases. The trim removed 10 bases at V and 5 bases at J, leaving 7 bases unmatched. The CDR3 sequence is 14 residues long. Germline loops: CDR1 MGHRA, CDR2 YSYEKL.

The chain joins TRBV28 to TRBJ1-3, with D hard to call. Looked up from germline, CDR1 is MDHEN and CDR2 is SYDVKM. CDR3 size: 14 residues. Trimming took 6 bases from V and 1 from J, leaving 10 bases between them. The CDR3 DNA follows: TGTGCCAGCAGCCCCCTGGCTTCTGGAAACACCATATATTTT. It translates to CASSPLASGNTIYF.

The chain links TRBV10-2 to TRBJ2-7; a weak D match, TRBD2 (6 bases). CDR3 length: 15 amino acids. V was shortened by 6 bases and J by 0 bases, with 15 bases between the two germline ends. CDR1 and CDR2 from the germline V gene are WSHSY and SAAADI. CDR3 protein: CASSREPGSSYEQYF. CDR3 coding DNA: TGCGCCAGCAGCCGAGAACCCGGGAGCTCCTACGAGCAGTACTTC.

The gene calls are TRBV2 and TRBJ2-7; 9 bases agree with TRBD2. The CDR3 runs 14 residues. V lost 4 bases, J lost 2 bases, and 3 bases stayed unmatched. The germline gives CDR1 SNHLY, CDR2 FYNNEI. This chain's CDR3 is CASSGVAGAYEQYF. CDR3 DNA sequence: TGTGCCAGCAGTGGTGTAGCGGGAGCCTACGAGCAGTACTTC.

This clone was found once. This rearrangement joins TRBV25-1 to TRBJ2-3, with D uncertain. The CDR3 consists of 13 residues. CDR1 is MGHDK, CDR2 SYGVNS, per germline. V shed 10 bases and J shed 2 bases, with 13 bases lying between them. This chain's CDR3 is CATLPGPTDTQYF. The CDR3 DNA sequence: TGTGCCACCCTCCCGGGTCCCACAGATACGCAGTATTTT.

This rearrangement joins TRBV6-1 to TRBJ2-7; 8 bases are a match to TRBD1. The CDR3 has 14 amino acids. From germline, CDR1 is MNHNS and CDR2 SASEGT. The junction had 2 bases not matched to a gene; V was cut back by 3 bases and J by 1 base. DNA for the CDR3: TGTGCCAGCAGTGAGTACAGGGGGTCCTACGAGCAGTACTTC. It yields the protein CASSEYRGSYEQYF.